This T cell receptor (beta chain) appears in the sequencing data of a study of blood T cell repertoires in COVID-19. Study background: Material from acute and convalescent COVID-19 was sourced from the United States, Italy and Spain. From T cells, B-cell-depleted T cells, or PBMCs came the material, which was cDNA or gDNA.

Unmatched junction bases numbered 19, after V lost 0 bases and J lost 3 bases. CDR1 and CDR2 (germline): SGHRS, YFSETQ. The CDR3 extends over 20 amino acids. Individuals drawn from approximately 26 US areas were about 18 to 95 years old. In its sample, this clone was seen a few times. Methods used by the authors: Reference gene primer amplification in the assay estimated nucleated cell counts. Assay: immunoSEQ multiplex PCR; the TCRdb copy retains only in-frame clones and omits some. For V, J and clone size, that table is used; D and trimming come from the DNA. This table holds roughly 250,000 clones, 75% to 90% found once.

This receptor was taken from a woman in her forties with acute COVID-19. The sample taken for sequencing was PBMCs or T cells enriched from blood (not recorded which). V and J are TRBV5-1 and TRBJ1-1, with 8 bases fitting TRBD1. The CDR3: CASSLASGWTGRVSDTEAFF. CDR3 nucleotide sequence: TGCGCCAGCAGCTTGGCCTCTGGTTGGACAGGGCGGGTTTCAGACACTGAAGCTTTCTTT. Full variable domain (rest looked up from reference TRBV5-1 and TRBJ1-1): KAGVTQTPRYLIKTRGQQVTLSCSPISGHRSVSWYQQTPGQGLQFLFEYFSETQRNKGNFPGRFSGRQFSNSRSEMNVSTLELGDSALYLCASSLASGWTGRVSDTEAFFGQGTRLTVV.